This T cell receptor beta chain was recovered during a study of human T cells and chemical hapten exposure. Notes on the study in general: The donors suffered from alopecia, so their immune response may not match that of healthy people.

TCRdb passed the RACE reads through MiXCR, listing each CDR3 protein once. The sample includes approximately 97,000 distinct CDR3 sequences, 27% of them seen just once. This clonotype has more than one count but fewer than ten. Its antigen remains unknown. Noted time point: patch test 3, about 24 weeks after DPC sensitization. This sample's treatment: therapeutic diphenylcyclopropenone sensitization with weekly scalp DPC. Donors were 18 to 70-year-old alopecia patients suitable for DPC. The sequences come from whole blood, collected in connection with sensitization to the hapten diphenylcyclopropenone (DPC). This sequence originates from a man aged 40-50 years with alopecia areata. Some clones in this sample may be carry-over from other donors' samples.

The CDR3: CASSSVCDEKLFF. The DNA of the CDR3 is TGTGCCAGCAGCTCCGTTTGCGATGAAAAACTGTTTTTT. V gene TRBV6-1 combines with J gene TRBJ1-4; D is unclear. V shed 6 bases and J shed 6 bases, with 11 bases lying between them. CDR3 length: 13 amino acids. Germline V lookup: CDR1 MNHNS, CDR2 SASEGT.